This T cell receptor (beta chain) was recorded in a study of cytomegalovirus exposure and HLA in healthy donors. The wider study: Per a later analysis, the roughly 690 first-cohort and approximately 120 validation repertoires shared one platform. Study-wide findings and caveats: As confirmed in vitro, three CMV-associated chains were specific for CMV antigens. A later analysis found first-cohort TCR clusters tended to co-occur in the 90 to 150 validation repertoires. While the bulk of TCR sequences proved rare, some public TCRs turned up in many donors.

A note on this clone: The antigen is unknown.

CDR1 and CDR2 (germline): SQVTM, ANQGSEA. The CDR3 spans 13 residues. Deletions cut 5 bases from V and 8 bases from J, with 15 bases between. Using immunoSEQ multiplex PCR, the repertoire was profiled, and TCRdb retains in-frame clones only, with some absent. This sample has approximately 82,000 clones; 90% to 95% occur once, and the top ten carry 0.65% to 0.7%. Sequenced: PBMCs. The receptor was derived from a man between 18 and 29 years old in good health and CMV-seronegative. The chain links TRBV29-1 to TRBJ1-4, with D perhaps matching TRBD1 (5 bases). The CDR3 is CSVQRGSSEKLFF. The CDR3 coding sequence is TGCAGCGTTCAAAGGGGCTCGTCGGAAAAACTGTTTTTT.